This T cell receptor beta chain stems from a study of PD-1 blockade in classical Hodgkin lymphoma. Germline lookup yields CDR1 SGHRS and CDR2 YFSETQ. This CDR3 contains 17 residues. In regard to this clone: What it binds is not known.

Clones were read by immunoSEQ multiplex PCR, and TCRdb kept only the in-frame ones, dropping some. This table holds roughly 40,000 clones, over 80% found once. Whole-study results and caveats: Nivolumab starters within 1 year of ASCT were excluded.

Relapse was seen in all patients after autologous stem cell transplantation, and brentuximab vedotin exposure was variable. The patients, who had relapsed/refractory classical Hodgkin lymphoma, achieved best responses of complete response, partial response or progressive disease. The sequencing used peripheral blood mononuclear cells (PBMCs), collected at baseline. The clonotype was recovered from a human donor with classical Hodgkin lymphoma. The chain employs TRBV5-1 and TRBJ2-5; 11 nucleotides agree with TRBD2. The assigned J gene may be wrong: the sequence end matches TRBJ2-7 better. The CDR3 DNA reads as TGCGCCAGCAGCTTTTTCGGGACTAGCGGATTCTCCTACGAGCAGTACTTC. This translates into CASSFFGTSGFSYEQYF.